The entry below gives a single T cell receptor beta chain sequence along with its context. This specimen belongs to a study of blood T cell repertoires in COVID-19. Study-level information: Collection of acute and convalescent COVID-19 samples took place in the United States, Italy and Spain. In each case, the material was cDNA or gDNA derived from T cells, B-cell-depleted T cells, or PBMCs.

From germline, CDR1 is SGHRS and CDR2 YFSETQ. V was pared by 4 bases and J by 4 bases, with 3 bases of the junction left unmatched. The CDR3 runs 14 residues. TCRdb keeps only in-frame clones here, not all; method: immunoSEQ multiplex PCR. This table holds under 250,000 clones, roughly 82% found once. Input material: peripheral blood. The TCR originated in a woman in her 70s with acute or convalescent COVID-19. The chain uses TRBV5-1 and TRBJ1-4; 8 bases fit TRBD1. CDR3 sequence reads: CASSIGQGNEKLFF. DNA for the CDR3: TGCGCCAGCAGCATCGGACAGGGTAATGAAAAACTGTTTTTT.